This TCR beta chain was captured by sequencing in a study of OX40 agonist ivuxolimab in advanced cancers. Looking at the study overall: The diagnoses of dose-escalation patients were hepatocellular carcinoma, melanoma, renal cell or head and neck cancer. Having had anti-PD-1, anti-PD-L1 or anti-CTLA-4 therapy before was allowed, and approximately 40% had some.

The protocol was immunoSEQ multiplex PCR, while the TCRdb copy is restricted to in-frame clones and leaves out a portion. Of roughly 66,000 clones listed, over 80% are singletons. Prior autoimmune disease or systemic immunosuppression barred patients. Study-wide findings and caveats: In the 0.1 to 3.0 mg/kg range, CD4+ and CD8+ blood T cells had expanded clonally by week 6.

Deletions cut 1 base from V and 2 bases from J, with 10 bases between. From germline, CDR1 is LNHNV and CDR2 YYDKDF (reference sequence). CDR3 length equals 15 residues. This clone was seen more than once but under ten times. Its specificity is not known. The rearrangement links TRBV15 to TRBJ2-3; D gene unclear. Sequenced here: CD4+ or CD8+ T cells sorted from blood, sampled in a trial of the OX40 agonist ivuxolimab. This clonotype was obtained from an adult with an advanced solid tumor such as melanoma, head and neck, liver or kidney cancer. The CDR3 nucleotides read TGTGCCACCAGCAGAGTCCAACTCGTCACAGATACGCAGTATTTT. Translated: CATSRVQLVTDTQYF.